This T cell receptor beta chain was recovered during a study of T cells in Graves' hyperthyroidism and ophthalmopathy. RNA transcripts yielded amplified TCR beta CDR3 regions. The TCR CDR3 first-round RT-PCR relied on the HTBI primer set. TCRdb called the multiplex PCR reads again in MiXCR, with one record for every CDR3 protein. Seen here are about 600,000 distinct CDR3 sequences, 14% observed once, and the top ten hold more than 6%. Exclusion followed for patients with uncontrolled infection, other autoimmune disease, pregnancy or lactation. The CDR3 has 16 amino acids. Germline assignment: CDR1 LGHNA and CDR2 YNFKEQ. V was pared by 0 bases and J by 3 bases, with 12 bases between.

The clonotype comes from a young woman with Graves' ophthalmopathy. Source material: blood. The V gene is TRBV4-2, the J gene TRBJ2-1; D remains unclear. The CDR3 loop is CASSQELGGFYNEQFF. Here the CDR3 DNA reads TGTGCCAGCAGCCAAGAGTTGGGCGGATTCTACAATGAGCAGTTCTTC.